This record concerns one T cell receptor beta chain sequence. The table came from immunoSEQ multiplex PCR; TCRdb's copy has only in-frame clones and leaves some out. The data show about 86,000 clones, with over 75% seen just once and approximately 15% held by the top ten. These data are taken from a study of PD-L1 blockade in urothelial cancer. Time point denoted: pretreatment peripheral blood. The CDR3 has 14 residues. The V gene end was trimmed by 6 bases and the J gene end by 4 bases; junction bases not matched to a gene: 5. Germline V gene sequence: CDR1 MNHNS, CDR2 SASEGT. The rearrangement links TRBV6-1 to TRBJ1-3, with 8 bases identical to TRBD1. This sequence was found in a man in his 60s with urothelial cancer. This specimen consisted of PBMCs, obtained around atezolizumab (anti-PD-L1) treatment. DNA for the CDR3: TGTGCCAGCAGCGATGACAGGGGCGGAAACACCATATATTTT. It encodes CASSDDRGGNTIYF.